The sequence of this TCR beta chain was determined in a study of blood T cell repertoires in COVID-19. As for the study in general: PBMCs, B-cell-depleted T cells, or T cells were the source of the cDNA or gDNA that made up the material.

In the source study's methods: Reference gene primer amplification in the assay estimated nucleated cell counts. Sequencing was performed with immunoSEQ multiplex PCR; in TCRdb, only in-frame clones are kept and a portion is missing. The DNA was the basis for D and trimming; V, J and clone size are from that table. The sample consists of approximately 180,000 clones, more than 75% of them appearing once. CDR3 size: 16 residues. From germline, CDR1 is MGHDK and CDR2 SYGVNS. V lost 2 bases, J lost 7 bases, and 15 bases lay in between. The sequence derives from a woman between 45 and 60 years old with acute COVID-19. Sample: PBMCs or T cells enriched from blood (not recorded which). The chain couples TRBV25-1 to TRBJ1-6; D not resolved. The CDR3 region is CASSENSGLTNSPLHF. The CDR3 bases are TGTGCCAGCAGTGAAAACTCCGGACTGACGAATTCACCCCTCCACTTT.